What follows are 25 T cell receptor beta chains derived from one specimen sequenced in a study of cytomegalovirus exposure and HLA in healthy donors. Primers: 60 Vbeta forward and 13 Jbeta reverse. Using immunoSEQ multiplex PCR, the repertoire was profiled, and TCRdb retains in-frame clones only, with some absent. The sample carries 85,000 to 130,000 clones, about 68% recorded once. Specimen: PBMCs. Receptors originate from a male donor in good health and CMV-seropositive.

This chain uses TRBV5-1 with TRBJ2-5, with 8 positions matching TRBD2. From germline, CDR1 is SGHRS and CDR2 YFSETQ. V lost 2 bases to trimming and J lost 1 base; unmatched junction nucleotides: 7. This CDR3 region has 16 residues. For the CDR3, the DNA is TGCGCCAGCAGCTTAGGGAGCGGGGGACCCCAAGAGACCCAGTACTTC. Residues: CASSLGSGGPQETQYF.

The J gene is TRBJ1-6, the V gene TRBV7-2, with 8 bases identical to TRBD1. V was pared by 4 bases and J by 7 bases, with 6 bases of the junction left unmatched. The CDR3 is 15 residues long. Germline V gene lookup returns CDR1 SGHTA and CDR2 FQGNSA. The CDR3 DNA follows: TGTGCCAGCAGCTGGGGACAGGAGGCGAATTCACCCCTCCACTTT. Translation gives CASSWGQEANSPLHF.

The chain links TRBV7-2 to TRBJ1-4, with 7 bases fitting TRBD1. Per the germline V gene, CDR1 is SGHTA and CDR2 is FQGNSA. The CDR3 spans 15 residues. V gave up 5 bases and J gave up 7 bases; unmatched junction bases: 10. The DNA of the CDR3 is TGTGCCAGCAGCCCCGGAGGGGGCGACGGTGAAAAACTGTTTTTT. Its translation: CASSPGGGDGEKLFF. Together with reference TRBV7-2 and TRBJ1-4, the CDR3 gives the full variable domain: GAGVSQSPSNKVTEKGKDVELRCDPISGHTALYWYRQSLGQGLEFLIYFQGNSAPDKSGLPSDRFSAERTGGSVSTLTIQRTQQEDSAVYLCASSPGGGDGEKLFFGSGTQLSVL.

The genes are TRBV4-2 and TRBJ1-5; TRBD1 agrees at 8 bases. This CDR3 region has 20 residues. J gave up 2 bases and V 0 bases, and 15 bases lay outside the gene matches. The germline V gene has CDR1 LGHNA and CDR2 YNFKEQ. The CDR3 DNA follows: TGTGCCAGCAGCCAAGATAGCCGAGACAGGGGTGAGACGGGCAATCAGCCCCAGCATTTT. It yields the protein CASSQDSRDRGETGNQPQHF.

J is TRBJ1-1 and V is TRBV7-9, with D possibly being TRBD1 (5 bases). The V end was cut by 5 bases, the J end by 11 bases, with 18 bases between. The CDR3 length is 13 residues. Germline V lookup: CDR1 SEHNR, CDR2 FQNEAQ (reference sequence). The CDR3 spells CASSPRRGGGAFF. CDR3 sequence (DNA): TGTGCCAGCAGCCCTCGACGGGGCGGGGGGGCTTTCTTT.

The genes are TRBV6-1 and TRBJ2-7; D may be TRBD1 (6 bases). The CDR3 totals 13 residues. The germline CDR1 and CDR2 sequences are MNHNS and SASEGT. The V end lost 5 bases, the J end lost 7 bases, and 15 bases lay between the germline ends. In nucleotides, the CDR3 is TGTGCCAGCAGTTATGGACAGAGTAGAGAGCAGTACTTC. Its translation: CASSYGQSREQYF.

The V call is TRBV7-2, the J call TRBJ1-3; D gene ambiguous. This CDR3 spans 15 amino acids. Trimming left V 6 bases short and J 2 bases short, with 14 bases between. Per germline, CDR1 SGHTA and CDR2 FQGNSA. The CDR3 DNA reads as TGTGCCAGCAGTCCGCGGAGACCTACTGGAAACACCATATATTTT. Translation: CASSPRRPTGNTIYF.

The V gene is TRBV5-5, the J gene TRBJ2-7, with D perhaps TRBD1 (5 bases). The CDR3 is 13 amino acids. The germline V and J ends were trimmed by 1 base and 2 bases, with 7 bases remaining between them. Germline-derived CDR1 and CDR2 are SGHKS and YYEKEE (reference sequence). This CDR3 is CASSLPGPYEQYF. CDR3 sequence (DNA): TGTGCCAGCAGCTTGCCAGGGCCCTACGAGCAGTACTTC.

V is TRBV25-1 and J is TRBJ1-6; a possible D gene is TRBD1 (6 bases). CDR3 length: 15 residues. Germline CDR1 is MGHDK and CDR2 is SYGVNS. V gave up 1 base and J gave up 7 bases, with 11 bases separating them. In DNA, the CDR3 is TGTGCCAGCAGTGAATTGAAAGGACAGAATTCACCCCTCCACTTT. It translates to CASSELKGQNSPLHF.

This chain connects TRBV7-2 to TRBJ2-1; D possibly corresponds to TRBD1 (6 bases). The CDR3 has 15 residues. V was trimmed by 3 bases and J by 7 bases, leaving 16 bases between them. Germline V gives CDR1 SGHTA, CDR2 FQGNSA. CDR3 sequence reads: CASSFVGGTRNEQFF. For the CDR3, the DNA is TGTGCCAGCAGCTTCGTAGGGGGTACCCGAAATGAGCAGTTCTTC.

V is TRBV29-1 and J is TRBJ2-5, with D perhaps matching TRBD2 (5 bases). The J call is in doubt because the DNA end fits TRBJ2-7 better. Germline V gives CDR1 SQVTM, CDR2 ANQGSEA. The CDR3 contains 11 residues. The CDR3 bases are TGCAGCAGCCTCCGAGGGAACGAGCAGTACTTC. Its translation is CSSLRGNEQYF.

This rearrangement joins TRBV4-1 to TRBJ2-4, with 14 bases aligning to TRBD2. The CDR3 covers 22 residues. Trimming cost V 1 base and J 0 bases; bases outside gene matches: 14. Germline-derived CDR1 and CDR2 are MGHRA and YSYEKL. CDR3 loop: CASSQAVGPTSGGARAKNIQYF. In nucleotides, the CDR3 is TGCGCCAGCAGCCAAGCAGTTGGGCCGACTAGCGGGGGGGCCCGAGCCAAAAACATTCAGTACTTC.

CDR3 loop: CASSDGGQSNQPQHF. The CDR3 nucleotides read TGTGCCAGTAGTGACGGCGGGCAGAGCAATCAGCCCCAGCATTTT. The chain joins TRBV19 to TRBJ1-5; D gene ambiguous. This CDR3 spans 15 amino acids. In germline, CDR1 is LNHDA, CDR2 SQIVND (reference sequence). V was trimmed by 5 bases and J by 1 base, leaving 12 bases between them.

The CDR3 protein is CASSLAGGNTEAFF. CDR3 DNA: TGTGCCAGCAGCTTAGCGGGGGGGAACACTGAAGCTTTCTTT. This chain connects TRBV7-8 to TRBJ1-1; weak D call: TRBD1 (5 bases). The CDR3 is made up of 14 amino acids. Trimming took 0 bases from V and 1 from J, leaving 6 bases between them. From germline, CDR1 is SGHVS and CDR2 FQNEAQ.

This chain's CDR3 is CANSPAGVDVTDTQYF. CDR3 DNA sequence: TGTGCCAACAGCCCGGCCGGGGTTGATGTCACAGATACGCAGTATTTT. The chain recombines TRBV27 with TRBJ2-3, with D maybe TRBD2 (5 bases). Germline loops: CDR1 MNHEY, CDR2 SMNVEV (reference sequence). The length of the CDR3 is 16 residues. V was shortened by 10 bases and J by 2 bases, with 22 bases between the two germline ends.

The genes are TRBV6-1 and TRBJ2-7, with 10 nucleotides matching TRBD1. V lost 3 bases to trimming and J lost 5 bases; unmatched junction nucleotides: 4. The CDR3 has 14 residues. Germline V CDR1 and CDR2: MNHNS, SASEGT. CDR3 coding DNA: TGTGCCAGCAGTGAGTTGGACAGGGGGAACGAGCAGTACTTC. As protein: CASSELDRGNEQYF.

The chain employs TRBV7-7 and TRBJ2-3, with D uncertain. V was pared by 2 bases and J by 0 bases, with 3 bases between. The CDR3 spans 13 residues. Germline V CDR1 and CDR2: SSHAT, FNYEAQ (reference sequence). This CDR3 reads CASSLSSTDTQYF. For the CDR3, the DNA is TGTGCCAGCAGCTTATCAAGCACAGATACGCAGTATTTT.

The CDR3 region has the DNA TGTGCCAGCAGCCAAGATCGGGGGGGGCCTGAGACCCAGTACTTC. This codes for CASSQDRGGPETQYF. This chain uses TRBV5-4 with TRBJ2-5; 8 nucleotides match TRBD2. The length of the CDR3 is 15 residues. Germline lookup yields CDR1 SGHNT and CDR2 YYREEE (reference sequence). Trimming at V came to 4 bases and at J to 5 bases, leaving 10 bases not matched to a gene.

The CDR3 DNA sequence: TGCGCCAGCAGCTTCACAGGGAATAAAGAGACCCAGTACTTC. This sequence encodes CASSFTGNKETQYF. The chain recombines TRBV5-1 with TRBJ2-5, with D possibly being TRBD1 (6 bases). V was pared by 2 bases and J by 3 bases, with 11 bases between. CDR3 length equals 14 residues. CDR1 and CDR2 from the germline V gene are SGHRS and YFSETQ.

V gene TRBV4-1 combines with J gene TRBJ1-4; TRBD1 is a possible D gene (6 bases). Germline V gives CDR1 MGHRA, CDR2 YSYEKL. The CDR3 has 16 residues. V lost 0 bases, J lost 5 bases, and 13 bases lay in between. CDR3 nucleotides: TGCGCCAGCAGCCAAGAGGGAAAGGGGGACAATGAAAAACTGTTTTTT. Translated, it gives CASSQEGKGDNEKLFF.

The CDR3 reads CASSPDEVYGYTF. CDR3 DNA sequence: TGTGCCAGCAGCCCCGACGAGGTCTATGGCTACACCTTC. V gene TRBV6-6 combines with J gene TRBJ1-2; D is uncertain. V dropped 6 bases and J dropped 4 bases, with 12 bases sitting between them. CDR3 length: 13 residues. Germline V lookup: CDR1 MNHNY, CDR2 SVGAGI (reference sequence).

The rearrangement joins TRBV10-3 to TRBJ2-2; the D gene is possibly TRBD2 (6 bases). Germline assignment: CDR1 ENHRY and CDR2 SYGVKD. Deletions cut 2 bases from V and 4 bases from J, with 8 bases between. The CDR3 length is 14 residues. The CDR3 coding sequence is TGTGCCATCAGTGAGGTGGGGGGCACCGGGGAGCTGTTTTTT. Translated: CAISEVGGTGELFF.

The V and J genes are TRBV28 and TRBJ1-6, with unresolved D. CDR3 length: 14 residues. Germline V CDR1 and CDR2: MDHEN, SYDVKM. Trimming stripped 5 bases from V and 9 bases from J, with 14 bases between. The CDR3 region is CASSPPTRFSPLHF. As DNA, the CDR3 is TGTGCCAGCAGTCCCCCGACCAGGTTTTCACCCCTCCACTTT.

In its sample, this clone was seen once. The CDR3 DNA is TGCGCCAGCAGCCAAGGGGGCGGGGGTCAAGAGACCCAGTACTTC. Translated, it gives CASSQGGGGQETQYF. The chain uses TRBV4-1 and TRBJ2-5, with 7 nucleotides matching TRBD2. Trimming cost V 1 base and J 2 bases; bases outside gene matches: 4. In germline, CDR1 is MGHRA, CDR2 YSYEKL. The CDR3 totals 15 residues.

The chain links TRBV2 to TRBJ1-4; tentatively, D is TRBD1 (6 bases). The CDR3 contains 15 residues. V shed 2 bases and J shed 3 bases, with 10 bases lying between them. The V gene's germline CDR1 is SNHLY and CDR2 FYNNEI. This chain's CDR3 is CASSERGSANEKLFF. DNA of the CDR3: TGTGCCAGCAGTGAAAGGGGGAGTGCTAATGAAAAACTGTTTTTT.